This T cell receptor beta chain originates from a study of T cells in Graves' hyperthyroidism and ophthalmopathy. Concerning this clonotype itself: What it recognizes is unknown. Since a much larger clone is just one base distant, this may be a read error.

Trimming took 5 bases from V and 3 from J, leaving 10 bases between them. Germline values: CDR1 KGHDR, CDR2 SFDVKD. The CDR3 extends over 13 amino acids. Amplification of TCR beta CDR3 regions used RNA as the template. A first-round RT-PCR of the TCR CDR3 used the HTBI primer set. TCRdb used MiXCR to reprocess the multiplex PCR reads, holding one entry per CDR3 protein. The table has roughly 580,000 distinct CDR3 sequences, around 42% seen once; the top ten hold about 7.8%. The study's findings and limits: Among thyroid clonotypes expanded above 0.001, most also appeared in blood.

The authors deemed Graves' hyperthyroidism stable absent ophthalmopathy progression within 18 months. Material for sequencing was peripheral blood or thyroid tissue (not recorded which). The chain joins TRBV24-1 to TRBJ2-7, with a weak D call TRBD2 (5 bases). The source is a woman in her late teens or twenties with Graves' hyperthyroidism. The CDR3 sequence: CATSVPGIYEQYF. In DNA form, the CDR3 reads TGTGCCACCAGTGTACCGGGAATCTACGAGCAGTACTTC.